This entry lists 21 T cell receptor beta chains sequenced from one sample in a study of cytomegalovirus exposure and HLA in healthy donors. This PCR relied on a set of 60 Vbeta primers and 13 Jbeta primers. The table came from immunoSEQ multiplex PCR; TCRdb's copy has only in-frame clones and leaves some out. This sample carries some 120,000 clones, around 86% of them seen once, and the ten largest clones take about 2.4%. Material for sequencing was PBMCs. The receptors originated from a woman in her thirties or forties in good health and CMV-seronegative.

This clone was seen just once. This chain joins TRBV10-3 and TRBJ2-1; 7 nucleotides match TRBD2. CDR1 ENHRY and CDR2 SYGVKD come from the germline V gene. J was trimmed by 0 bases and V by 10 bases; bases with no gene match: 6. The CDR3 contains 14 residues. The CDR3 sequence is CASDGGSSYNEQFF. CDR3 DNA sequence: TGTGCCAGCGACGGGGGGAGCTCCTACAATGAGCAGTTCTTC.

This clone occurred a few times. This chain connects TRBV5-1 to TRBJ1-4; a weak D match, TRBD1 (6 bases). CDR3 length equals 15 residues. Trimming took 9 bases from V and 0 from J, leaving 15 bases between them. Germline V CDR1 and CDR2: SGHRS, YFSETQ. The CDR3: CATTTGVATNEKLFF. For the CDR3, the DNA is TGCGCCACTACGACAGGCGTTGCAACTAATGAAAAACTGTTTTTT.

This clone was counted a single time. J is TRBJ1-1 and V is TRBV7-3; TRBD1 might be the D (6 bases). This CDR3 spans 14 amino acids. Germline loops: CDR1 SGHTA, CDR2 FQGTGA. Trimming left V 2 bases short and J 4 bases short, with 11 bases between. CDR3 protein: CASSLGDIGTEAFF. CDR3 in DNA: TGTGCCAGCAGCTTAGGGGACATAGGCACTGAAGCTTTCTTT.

This clone occurred once. The chain combines TRBV11-2 with TRBJ2-7, with 10 bases that match TRBD1. V shed 1 base and J 2 bases; nucleotides not matched to a gene: 8. The CDR3 length is 17 residues. CDR1 and CDR2 from the germline V gene are SGHAT and FQNNGV. This chain's CDR3 is CASSLAGQGKTAYEQYF. The CDR3 region has the DNA TGTGCCAGCAGCTTAGCGGGACAGGGGAAAACGGCCTACGAGCAGTACTTC. The full variable domain, completed using reference TRBV11-2 and TRBJ2-7, is EAGVAQSPRYKIIEKRQSVAFWCNPISGHATLYWYQQILGQGPKLLIQFQNNGVVDDSQLPKDRFSAERLKGVDSTLKIQPAKLEDSAVYLCASSLAGQGKTAYEQYFGPGTRLTVT.

This sequence joins TRBV19 and TRBJ1-1; unclear D gene. The CDR3 loop spans 13 amino acids. Deletions cut 1 base from V and 3 bases from J, with 6 bases between. Germline V CDR1 and CDR2: LNHDA, SQIVND (reference sequence). The CDR3 region has the DNA TGTGCCAGTAGTATAGTTACAGACACTGAAGCTTTCTTT. Protein sequence: CASSIVTDTEAFF.

The rearrangement joins TRBV27 to TRBJ2-7; 8 nucleotides align to TRBD1. J was trimmed by 3 bases and V by 3 bases; bases with no gene match: 10. CDR3 length: 16 residues. In germline, CDR1 is MNHEY, CDR2 SMNVEV (reference sequence). The CDR3 here is CASSFRGRQGIYEQYF. CDR3 in DNA: TGTGCCAGCAGTTTCCGAGGGAGACAGGGGATCTACGAGCAGTACTTC.

The chain carries TRBV10-2 and TRBJ2-3, with TRBD1 matching 10 bases. Trimming cost V 8 bases and J 1 base; bases outside gene matches: 3. Germline V gene sequence: CDR1 WSHSY, CDR2 SAAADI. This CDR3 region has 14 residues. CDR3 nucleotide sequence: TGCGCCAGCTCCGGGACAGGGGGCACAGATACGCAGTATTTT. Its translation is CASSGTGGTDTQYF.

V and J are TRBV9 and TRBJ2-7; 7 bases map to TRBD2. The CDR3 contains 12 residues. The germline V gene has CDR1 SGDLS and CDR2 YYNGEE. V shed 0 bases and J 8 bases; nucleotides not matched to a gene: 2. CDR3 amino acids: CASSVGGGQQYF. Here the CDR3 DNA reads TGTGCCAGCAGCGTAGGGGGGGGTCAGCAGTACTTC. The whole variable domain, remainder taken from reference TRBV9 and TRBJ2-7, is DSGVTQTPKHLITATGQRVTLRCSPRSGDLSVYWYQQSLDQGLQFLIQYYNGEERAKGNILERFSAQQFPDLHSELNLSSLELGDSALYFCASSVGGGQQYFGPGTRLTVT.

The genes are TRBV5-1 and TRBJ2-5; D not certain. Trimming took 7 bases from V and 0 from J, leaving 13 bases between them. The CDR3 is made up of 14 amino acids. CDR1 and CDR2 from the germline V gene are SGHRS and YFSETQ. DNA for the CDR3: TGCGCCAGCGCAGTAGGAGCCTACCAAGAGACCCAGTACTTC. It yields the protein CASAVGAYQETQYF.

A word on this clone: Different DNA sequences within this sample yield the same CDR3. The chain carries TRBV11-1 and TRBJ2-7, with 8 bases identical to TRBD1. This CDR3 region has 13 residues. Germline V CDR1 and CDR2: SGHAT, FQDESV (reference sequence). The V and J ends lost 1 base and 7 bases, in that order; junction bases with no gene match: 3. Here the CDR3 DNA reads TGTGCCAGCAGCTTAGGAGACAGGGGTGAGCAGTACTTC. Residues: CASSLGDRGEQYF.

The rearrangement uses TRBV30 and TRBJ1-6; TRBD1 aligns across 8 bases. CDR3 length: 16 residues. CDR1 and CDR2 (germline): GTSNPN, SVGIG (reference sequence). V dropped 2 bases and J dropped 5; count of bases not matched to a gene: 8. CDR3: CAWSPSGGRNNSPLHF. Here the CDR3 DNA reads TGTGCCTGGAGTCCGTCAGGGGGCAGAAATAATTCACCCCTCCACTTT.

The genes are TRBV11-2 and TRBJ2-5; TRBD2 might be the D (6 bases). V lost 2 bases, J lost 2 bases, and 12 bases lay in between. The CDR3 has 15 amino acids. Germline V gene data show CDR1 as SGHAT and CDR2 as FQNNGV. Here the CDR3 reads CASSLNREWQETQYF. CDR3 in DNA: TGTGCCAGCAGCTTAAACCGGGAGTGGCAAGAGACCCAGTACTTC.

This chain links TRBV7-9 with TRBJ1-2, with TRBD1 as a possible D gene (6 bases). Deletions cut 6 bases from V and 0 bases from J, with 8 bases between. The CDR3 has 13 amino acids. The germline gives CDR1 SEHNR, CDR2 FQNEAQ (reference sequence). The CDR3 here is CASSRTANYGYTF. CDR3 coding DNA: TGTGCCAGCAGTCGGACAGCTAACTATGGCTACACCTTC.

This clone was recorded once. The chain employs TRBV10-3 and TRBJ2-1, with D possibly matching TRBD1 (5 bases). Trimming pared 6 bases from V and 6 bases from J, leaving 18 bases between. Germline V gene data show CDR1 as ENHRY and CDR2 as SYGVKD. This CDR3 is 15 amino acids long. CDR3 amino acids: CAIRGPDKGLNEQFF. The CDR3 DNA reads as TGTGCCATCAGGGGGCCCGACAAGGGGCTCAATGAGCAGTTCTTC.

This sequence joins TRBV5-1 and TRBJ1-1; 8 nucleotides line up with TRBD1. There are 16 residues in the CDR3. The trim removed 4 bases at V and 0 bases at J, leaving 8 bases unmatched. From germline, CDR1 is SGHRS and CDR2 YFSETQ. The CDR3 loop reads CASSQETGDMNTEAFF. DNA of the CDR3: TGCGCCAGCAGCCAAGAGACAGGGGACATGAACACTGAAGCTTTCTTT.

This chain connects TRBV18 to TRBJ2-2; 8 bases are a match to TRBD2. The junction had 5 bases not matched to a gene; V was cut back by 3 bases and J by 2 bases. The CDR3 covers 16 residues. Germline V gene sequence: CDR1 KGHSH, CDR2 LQKENI. CDR3: CASSPSLADNTGELFF. In DNA form, the CDR3 reads TGTGCCAGCTCACCCTCACTAGCGGATAACACCGGGGAGCTGTTTTTT.

The chain combines TRBV6-1 with TRBJ2-3, with 10 bases aligning to TRBD2. Germline-derived CDR1 and CDR2 are MNHNS and SASEGT. This CDR3 spans 17 amino acids. V lost 3 bases, J lost 0 bases, and 6 bases stayed unmatched. CDR3 sequence reads: CASSDLGTSASTDTQYF. DNA of the CDR3: TGTGCCAGCAGTGATTTAGGGACTAGCGCTAGCACAGATACGCAGTATTTT.

The chain combines TRBV7-6 with TRBJ2-7, with 7 bases identical to TRBD2. This CDR3 has 16 amino acids. CDR1 SGHVS and CDR2 FNYEAQ come from the germline V gene. J gave up 4 bases and V 5 bases, and 14 bases lay outside the gene matches. The CDR3 loop reads CASSLRQTSDHYEQYF. CDR3 nucleotides: TGTGCCAGCAGCCTGCGTCAAACTAGCGACCATTACGAGCAGTACTTC. The whole variable domain, remainder taken from reference TRBV7-6 and TRBJ2-7, is GAGVSQSPRYKVTKRGQDVALRCDPISGHVSLYWYRQALGQGPEFLTYFNYEAQQDKSGLPNDRFSAERPEGSISTLTIQRTEQRDSAMYRCASSLRQTSDHYEQYFGPGTRLTVT.

This clone occurred a few times. The CDR3 is CASSPTGDNSPLHF. CDR3 bases: TGTGCCAGCAGCCCGACAGGGGATAATTCACCCCTCCACTTT. This chain joins TRBV7-9 and TRBJ1-6, with TRBD1 identical over 8 bases. Germline CDR1 reads SEHNR; CDR2 reads FQNEAQ (reference sequence). This CDR3 region has 14 residues. V trimming: 5 bases; J trimming: 5 bases; junction bases outside the gene matches: 2.

The rearrangement joins TRBV11-3 to TRBJ2-3; TRBD2 aligns across 12 bases. This CDR3 has 15 residues. V dropped 5 bases and J dropped 3; count of bases not matched to a gene: 3. Germline V gene lookup returns CDR1 SGHNT and CDR2 YENEEA. CDR3 nucleotides: TGTGCCAGCAGCCCAGGACTAGCGGGGACAGATACGCAGTATTTT. Its protein product is CASSPGLAGTDTQYF.

In its sample, this clone was seen once. J is TRBJ1-2 and V is TRBV30, with TRBD1 as a possible D gene (5 bases). The CDR3 spans 16 residues. Germline lookup yields CDR1 GTSNPN and CDR2 SVGIG (reference sequence). V lost 1 base and J lost 2, with 17 bases in between. The CDR3 DNA sequence: TGTGCCTGGAGTGGGTCTAAGCGGGGGGGGAACTATGGCTACACCTTC. Translation gives CAWSGSKRGGNYGYTF. Based on the CDR3 plus reference TRBV30 and TRBJ1-2, the full variable domain is SQTIHQWPATLVQPVGSPLSLECTVEGTSNPNLYWYRQAAGRGLQLLFYSVGIGQISSEVPQNLSASRPQDRQFILSSKKLLLSDSGFYLCAWSGSKRGGNYGYTFGSGTRLTVV.